This T cell receptor beta chain stems from a study of blood T cell repertoires in COVID-19. Data came from immunoSEQ multiplex PCR; TCRdb stores just in-frame clones and leaves some out. Of about 270,000 clones listed, over 75% are singletons. Recruitment covered roughly 24 US areas and drew participants whose ages spanned about 18 to 90 years. Germline CDR1 SGDLS, CDR2 YYNGEE. Losses at the gene ends were 4 bases for V and 5 bases for J; bases not matched to a gene: 4. This CDR3 comprises 13 residues. The chain links TRBV9 to TRBJ1-1, with 8 bases aligning to TRBD1. Material: PBMCs or T cells enriched from blood (not recorded which). The source of this sequence is a woman between 18 and 30 years old who had recovered from COVID-19. The CDR3 spells CASSPRTGTEAFF. The CDR3, as DNA: TGTGCCAGCAGCCCCCGGACAGGGACTGAAGCTTTCTTT.